This TCR beta chain was captured in a study of T cells expressing NK-cell markers. With regard to this clonotype: The antigen remains unidentified.

Notes on the study in general: The CD3+CD56-NKG2C+ fraction of a handful of donors was also led by these clonotypes.

TCRdb reprocessed the 5' RACE reads, keeping one entry per CDR3 protein, no DNA. The sample holds roughly 300,000 distinct CDR3 sequences. This CDR3 has 15 amino acids. Germline-derived CDR1 and CDR2 are LGHDT and YNNKEL (reference sequence). This receptor was taken from a woman between 18 and 70 years old in good health. The J gene is TRBJ2-5, the V gene TRBV3-1. The sequenced sample was blood T cells: a sorted CD56 or NKG2C T cell subset, CD4+ or CD8+ T cells, or bulk PBMC T cells (not recorded which). CDR3 sequence: CASSQDSAARETQYF.